This record concerns one TCR beta chain sequence. The antigen this receptor binds is unknown. No qualities accompany the bases; no much larger clone lies one base away. CDR1 and CDR2 are drawn from the germline V gene: KGHSH, LQKENI. V loses 3 bases, J loses 5 bases, and the germline ends lie 14 bases apart. Spanning cysteine to phenylalanine, the CDR3 consists of 15 amino acids. The retained sequence is limited to the CDR3, 45 bases, with the frame set at the first base. TCR CDR3 regions were amplified from genomic DNA by multiplex PCR using the deep immunoSEQ assay. Extracted genomic DNA from each cell subset was spread evenly across all wells of several immunoSEQ 96-well plates, with each plate serving as a replicate. For sorted subsets, each replicate PCR was loaded with roughly 190 ng genomic DNA, equivalent to about 30,000 T cell genomes. The purified libraries were quantified using a Qubit 3.0 fluorometer, sized with a Bioanalyzer 2100, and then quantified again using the KAPA Library Quantification kit. A separate single-read 150-cycle Illumina NextSeq 550 flow cell was used to sequence each immunoSEQ 96-well plate. The original pipeline was this. The immunoSEQ output contained only junctional sequences without quality scores, so filtering could not match that applied to full-length reads. To assign V/J genes and CDR3, sequences were annotated against IMGT germline references using PyIR, a Python wrapper for IgBLAST v1.9. Any read was removed if the V/J assignment was weak (E-value above 1e-6), the CDR3 was missing, or the read contained stop codons, out-of-frame junctions, or ambiguous translated residues. A V3J clonotype was defined by an identical inferred V gene, J gene, and CDR3 amino acid sequence. The percentage overlap between two repertoires was calculated by dividing the number of shared unique clonotypes by the size of the smaller repertoire. Three approaches were used to assess repertoire richness: RTK rarefaction, the Chao1 estimator, and Recon v2.1 estimates of unobserved clonotypes. OLGA was used to compute generation probabilities for all TCRbeta clonotypes that the gDNA method yielded from a handful of donors. Sourced from immuneACCESS, this table was stored by TCRdb with only in-frame sequences that have V and J called. A share of the clones is absent; for the studies checked, an unresolved V gene accounts for under half, and the remainder has no known explanation. That table furnishes V, J and clone size, whereas the DNA furnished D and trimming. The sample table shows under 2.5 million clones, and roughly 92% are seen once. The ten largest clonotypes hold 0.3% to 0.4% of the sample.

The donors were healthy, HIV-negative adults with no recently reported acute infections or vaccinations. Every donor was a Caucasian adult living in Nashville, Tennessee, USA. CD4+ T cells were enriched by magnetic negative selection, after which naive cells were positively selected on CD45RA and the negative fraction was taken as the memory subset. Blood was collected by leukapheresis, and PBMCs were isolated by Ficoll-Histopaque density gradient centrifugation and then cryopreserved in liquid nitrogen vapor phase. Purity and quantity of every magnetically sorted T cell population were checked by analytical flow cytometry. Genomic DNA was isolated from each sorted fraction and quantified by UV absorbance on a Nanodrop 2000c. The data are from a study of shared clonotypes between healthy human individuals (dated by TCRdb to about 2020). With respect to the entire study: The cohort comprised a couple of women and a few men aged 18 to 49 years. Per donor, leukapheresis produced somewhere between about 0.85 and 10 billion PBMCs. To estimate repertoire size and how much clonotypes are shared between individuals, the study performed deep sequencing of blood TCR repertoires from about five healthy adults. To increase sequencing depth and limit assay-specific biases, TCR repertoire library preparation and sequencing were carried out by different laboratories using diverse techniques. For each donor, three plates each were used for CD4 naive and CD4 memory, two plates were used for CD8 naive, and one plate was used for CD8 memory. What the study reported, not specific to this receptor: Estimated clonotype richness was generally larger for naive than for memory subsets. Rarefaction of sorted-subset datasets indicated incomplete sequencing despite the large sequencing depth. Sampling was restricted to blood, and TCR repertoires in tissue are likely to differ from TCR repertoires in blood. Because the study included only a small number of donors, the genetic and exposure-history diversity represented was limited. Sharing across several donors was observed for approximately 5% of naive CD4, over 3% of naive CD8, 2.3% of memory CD4, and about 0.4% of memory CD8 clonotypes. Higher generation probabilities were observed for clonotypes shared by all four sorted-subset donors than for non-shared clonotypes. Pairwise subsampling indicated that sequencing depth was expected to affect the degree of clonotype sharing among donors.

The clonotype was recovered from a man aged 18 to 29 in good health. Some clones in this sample may be carry-over from other donors' samples. The sequenced sample consisted of naive CD4+ T cells from PBMCs. What this sample's cell subset or site label stands for: CD45RA+ positively selected. The chain is made from TRBV18 and TRBJ2-1; the D gene is unclear. This receptor has the CDR3 CASSPQPTNNNEQFF. The DNA sequence is given as TGTGCCAGCTCACCGCAGCCAACAAACAACAATGAGCAGTTCTTC.